In its sample, the clone carrying this TCR beta chain was seen a few times. No antigen is known for it. The data belong to a study of identical twins. General study points: Modeled out-of-frame TCR alpha sharing in monozygotic twins fell below observed levels. Insertions were fewer in abundant cord blood beta clonotypes, whereas memory repertoires showed none of this pattern.

Germline CDR1 reads MGHRA; CDR2 reads YSYEKL. V lost 2 bases and J lost 8; bases outside the gene matches: 6. The CDR3 is made up of 14 amino acids. Template switching introduced a universal primer site, and the cDNA bore unique molecular identifiers. Using its own MiXCR run on the 5' RACE reads, TCRdb lists one record per CDR3 protein. There are 650,000 to 800,000 distinct CDR3 sequences in the sample; 8.5% to 9.5% occur only once, and approximately 0.94% lies in the top ten. This same sample was also part of a study on yellow fever vaccine responses in identical twins.

The receptor's source is a woman in her late teens or twenties in good health. Sequencing was done on a sample of PBMCs. This chain joins TRBV4-1 and TRBJ2-7; 10 bases align to TRBD2. Here the CDR3 DNA reads TGCGCCAGCAGCCAACCGGGACTAGCGACCCAGCAGTACTTC. It is translated as CASSQPGLATQQYF.